This TCR beta chain is drawn from a study of T cells in localized non-small cell lung cancer. Study-wide findings and caveats: The study linked higher blood T cell density to longer overall survival. Adjacent lung exhibited a median of about 56 among the 100 most abundant tumor clones.

As to this clone: No antigen is known for it.

This table comes from immunoSEQ multiplex PCR, and its TCRdb copy is limited to in-frame clones, with some not included. The repertoire holds roughly 3,500 clones, approximately 25% seen once, with roughly a fifth in the top ten. Per germline, CDR1 ENHRY and CDR2 SYGVKD. V gave up 2 bases and J gave up 7 bases, with 12 bases separating them. The CDR3 consists of 13 residues. The receptor comes from a man aged 35 to 69 with stage II squamous cell lung carcinoma. The sample here was lung tumor tissue, taken before any cancer treatment. V is TRBV10-3 and J is TRBJ2-7; the D is unclear. DNA for the CDR3: TGTGCCATCAGTGAGATGCAGGTTAGGGAGCAGTACTTC. Its protein product is CAISEMQVREQYF.